This TCR beta chain was identified in a study of radiotherapy plus CTLA-4 blockade in lung cancer. About the research overall: Among enrolled patients, less than 20% responded and around 30% achieved disease control.

Overall study results and limits: Interferon-beta and early blood T cell clone dynamics reportedly predicted response best.

A word on this clone: Its cognate antigen is unknown.

Data came from immunoSEQ multiplex PCR; TCRdb stores just in-frame clones and leaves some out. The sample yields roughly 100,000 clones, about four fifths seen once. Chemo-refractory metastatic non-small-cell lung cancer patients underwent focal radiation alongside CTLA-4 blockade with ipilimumab. V was clipped by 0 bases and J by 4 bases, with 5 bases between them. The CDR3 loop spans 13 amino acids. Germline V gene lookup returns CDR1 SGHRS and CDR2 YFSETQ. The sequence was obtained from a human donor with non-small cell lung cancer that progressed on radiotherapy plus ipilimumab. J is TRBJ1-5 and V is TRBV5-1; D is undetermined. The sequenced sample was peripheral blood, obtained from a patient treated with radiotherapy plus ipilimumab. The CDR3 nucleotides read TGCGCCAGCAGCTTGGGCCAAAATCAGCCCCAGCATTTT. Residues: CASSLGQNQPQHF.